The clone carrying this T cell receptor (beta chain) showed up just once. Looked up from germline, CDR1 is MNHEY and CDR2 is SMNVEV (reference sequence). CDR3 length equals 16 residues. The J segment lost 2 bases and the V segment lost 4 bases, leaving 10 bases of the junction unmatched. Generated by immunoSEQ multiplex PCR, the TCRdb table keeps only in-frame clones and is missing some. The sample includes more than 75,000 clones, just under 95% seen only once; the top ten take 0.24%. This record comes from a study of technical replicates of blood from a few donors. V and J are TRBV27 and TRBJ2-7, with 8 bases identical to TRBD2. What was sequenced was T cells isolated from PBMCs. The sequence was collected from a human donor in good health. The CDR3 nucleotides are TGTGCCAGCAGTTCCTTAGCGGGAAGCACCCCCTACGAGCAGTACTTC. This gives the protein CASSSLAGSTPYEQYF.